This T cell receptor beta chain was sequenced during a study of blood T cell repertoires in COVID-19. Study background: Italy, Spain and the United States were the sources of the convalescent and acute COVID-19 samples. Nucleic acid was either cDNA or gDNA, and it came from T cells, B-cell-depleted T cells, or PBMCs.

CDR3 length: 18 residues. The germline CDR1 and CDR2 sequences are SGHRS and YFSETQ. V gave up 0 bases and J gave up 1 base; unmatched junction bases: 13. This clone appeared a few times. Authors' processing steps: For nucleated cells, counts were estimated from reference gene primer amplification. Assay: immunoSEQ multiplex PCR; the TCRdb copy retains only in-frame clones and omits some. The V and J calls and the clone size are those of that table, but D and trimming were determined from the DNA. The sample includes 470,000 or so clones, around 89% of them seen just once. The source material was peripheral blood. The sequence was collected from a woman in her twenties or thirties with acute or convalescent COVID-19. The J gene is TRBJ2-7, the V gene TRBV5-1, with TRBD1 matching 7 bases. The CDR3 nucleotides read TGCGCCAGCAGCTTGGCTCCAGCAGGGGGATCCTCTTCCTACGAGCAGTACTTC. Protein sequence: CASSLAPAGGSSSYEQYF.